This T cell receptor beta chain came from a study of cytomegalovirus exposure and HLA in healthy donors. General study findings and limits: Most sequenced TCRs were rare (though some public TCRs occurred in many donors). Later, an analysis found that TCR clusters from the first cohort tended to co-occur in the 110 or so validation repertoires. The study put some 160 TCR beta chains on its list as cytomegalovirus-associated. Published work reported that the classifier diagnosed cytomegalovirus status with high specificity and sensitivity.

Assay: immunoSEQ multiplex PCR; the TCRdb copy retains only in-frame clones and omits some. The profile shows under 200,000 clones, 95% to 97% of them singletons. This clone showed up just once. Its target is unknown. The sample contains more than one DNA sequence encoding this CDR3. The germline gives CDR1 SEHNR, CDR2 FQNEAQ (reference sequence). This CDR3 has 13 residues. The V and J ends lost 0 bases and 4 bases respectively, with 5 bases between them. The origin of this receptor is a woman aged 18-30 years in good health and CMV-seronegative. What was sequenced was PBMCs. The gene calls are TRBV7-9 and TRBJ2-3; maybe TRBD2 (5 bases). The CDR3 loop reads CASSLAGADTQYF. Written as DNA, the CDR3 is TGTGCCAGCAGCTTAGCCGGGGCAGATACGCAGTATTTT.